This is a list of T cell receptor beta chains from one sample in a study of blood T cell repertoires in COVID-19. Generated by immunoSEQ multiplex PCR, the TCRdb table keeps only in-frame clones and is missing some. The repertoire holds about 480,000 clones, with 89% as singletons. Sequenced input: peripheral blood. The receptor set was obtained from a man aged 18 to 30 with COVID-19, enrolled during active disease. The CDR3 runs from the conserved cysteine through the conserved F or W. The order of the fields is V gene, J gene, D gene, CDR3 protein. The D gene is left open where the match is weak.

>TRBV7-9|TRBJ2-5|NA
CASSFGLTGTQYF
>TRBV4-1|TRBJ2-4|TRBD1
CASSLKPGQGDIQYF
>TRBV7-8|TRBJ2-1|TRBD2
CASSLARLAGPYRNEQFF
>TRBV29-1|TRBJ2-4|TRBD2
CSASLGGDIQYF
>TRBV11-3|TRBJ2-3|NA
CASSKADLRYTQYF
>TRBV27|TRBJ2-7|TRBD1
CASSRAGTASYEQYF
>TRBV9|TRBJ2-1|TRBD2
CASSGGTSGHQFF
>TRBV2|TRBJ2-1|TRBD2
CASSFLAETYNEQFF
>TRBV5-4|TRBJ1-2|TRBD1
CASSERQGAGYTF
>TRBV14|TRBJ2-3|NA
CASSQLGGRPDTQYF
>TRBV10-2|TRBJ1-5|TRBD1
CASPSAGGRGDQPQHF
>TRBV12-3/TRBV12-4|TRBJ2-1|NA
CASTSSLGEQFF
>TRBV7-9|TRBJ2-5|NA
CASSRSEETQYF
>TRBV7-8|TRBJ2-2|TRBD2
CASSLARLAGVGGELFF
>TRBV14|TRBJ2-2|NA
CASSQDPVNTGELFF
>TRBV27|TRBJ1-6|TRBD1
CASSRDRGNSPLHF
>TRBV4-1|TRBJ1-5|NA
CASSQVLRERGQPQHF
>TRBV5-1|TRBJ2-3|TRBD2
CASSSGLARSTDTQYF
>TRBV5-1|TRBJ1-6|NA
CASSSEAGVLVHNSPLHF
>TRBV11-2|TRBJ2-6|NA
CASSLAVSGANVLTF
>TRBV19|TRBJ2-7|TRBD2
CASSEVAGANYYEQYF
>TRBV2|TRBJ2-3|TRBD1
CASKGQGGIDTQYF
>TRBV10-1|TRBJ2-7|TRBD2
CASSAGTSFEQYF
>TRBV5-1|TRBJ2-3|NA
CASSLRQETDTQYF
>TRBV2|TRBJ2-2|TRBD2
CASNSGLAGGNTGELFF
>TRBV5-4|TRBJ1-4|NA
CASSLAGRVSEKLFF
>TRBV7-9|TRBJ2-1|NA
CASSASTSYNEQFF
>TRBV19|TRBJ2-3|NA
CASSIVADTQYF
>TRBV2|TRBJ1-6|NA
CASSRDSPRNSPLHF
>TRBV7-9|TRBJ2-3|NA
CASSLVVGAPTDTQYF
>TRBV27|TRBJ2-1|TRBD2
CAVGLAPEQFF
>TRBV9|TRBJ2-5|TRBD2
CASSVEEGTSGVLWKTQYF
>TRBV7-9|TRBJ1-1|TRBD1
CASSTGTGSTEAFF
>TRBV3-1/TRBV3-2|TRBJ2-7|TRBD1
CASMGDRSYEQYF
>TRBV19|TRBJ2-3|TRBD2
CASTPVLAGGGRTQYF
>TRBV11-3|TRBJ2-2|TRBD2
CASSVGLAGTGELFF
>TRBV24-1|TRBJ2-3|TRBD1
CATSAGTGTDTQYF
>TRBV18|TRBJ1-5|NA
CASSLGAGIRSNQPQHF
>TRBV27|TRBJ2-2|NA
CASSLRATVNTGELFF
>TRBV15|TRBJ2-1|NA
CATSRDLQGGNEQFF
>TRBV4-1|TRBJ2-7|TRBD1
CASSQGNLVGQGAYEQYF
>TRBV12-5|TRBJ2-1|TRBD2
CASGLSAGSSYNEQFF
>TRBV7-8|TRBJ1-1|NA
CASSLVQNTEAFF
>TRBV15|TRBJ2-5|NA
CATSRDRGSGETQYF
>TRBV5-4|TRBJ2-1|TRBD2
CASSLGTSGRGLHEQFF
>TRBV29-1|TRBJ2-1|NA
CSVFLAAYNEQFF
>TRBV7-9|TRBJ1-1|NA
CASTSRRGDTEAFF
>TRBV5-1|TRBJ2-5|TRBD1
CASSEGGPQETQYF
>TRBV2|TRBJ1-2|TRBD1
CASRTQGAVSGYTF
>TRBV7-3|TRBJ2-1|TRBD2
CASSPTGLDNNEQFF
>TRBV19|TRBJ2-7|NA
CASSSGTGFSEQYF
>TRBV5-1|TRBJ2-1|TRBD1
CASSQDRGSGNEQFF
>TRBV5-1|TRBJ2-7|TRBD2
CASRAGGGYEQYF
>TRBV18|TRBJ2-7|TRBD1
CASSPWTGSSYEQYF
>TRBV9|TRBJ2-2|NA
CASSVGGTGGGELFF
>TRBV18|TRBJ1-6|TRBD1
CASSERGQLRSSYNSPLHF
>TRBV29-1|TRBJ1-2|NA
CSVLTGNDGYTF
>TRBV13|TRBJ2-1|NA
CASSMDSLSSYNEQFF
>TRBV7-9|TRBJ2-2|TRBD1
CASSLYRGQTNTNTGELFF